The present T cell receptor (beta chain) was sequenced within a study of regulatory T cells in long-lasting Graves disease. The time point denotes: newly diagnosed GD, antithyroid drugs for less than 3 months. RNA from PBMCs was the source of the TCR library. TCR beta libraries were built with iRepertoire HTBI primers and Arm-PCR of CDR3 regions. TCRdb processed the multiplex PCR reads anew with MiXCR; each CDR3 protein has one entry. The data hold about 370,000 distinct CDR3 sequences, with 15% to 17% observed a single time. The V end was cut by 0 bases, the J end by 8 bases, with 10 bases between. CDR1 and CDR2 (germline): LGHDT, YNNKEL (reference sequence). This CDR3 contains 13 residues.

V usage is TRBV3-1 and J usage is TRBJ1-2; D may be TRBD1 (5 bases). This material consisted of peripheral blood mononuclear cells (PBMCs), taken at new diagnosis, from a patient treated with antithyroid drugs. This clonotype originated in a female donor with Graves disease. The CDR3 sequence: CASSQDRDRGYTF. Here the CDR3 DNA reads TGTGCCAGCAGCCAAGATCGGGACCGGGGCTACACCTTC.